The rows below give T cell receptor beta chains drawn from one sample of a study of T-cell memory formation after mild COVID-19. TCRdb passed the 5' RACE reads through MiXCR, listing each CDR3 protein once. The sample holds fewer than 650,000 distinct CDR3 sequences; 20% to 25% are singletons and the top ten take about 8.2%. Material: PBMCs or a T cell subset sorted from them (not recorded which). The source of these receptors is an adult woman who had mild COVID-19 (a few samples of this study predate the infection). Cell type and time point are not known. The CDR3 runs from the conserved cysteine through the conserved F or W. A D gene is named only where the DNA matches it firmly. The listing skips clone size in some rows; elsewhere it reads once, few, many or a size class.

CDR3 length: 14
clone size: few
J gene: TRBJ2-7
D gene: TRBD1
V gene: TRBV19
CDR3 protein: CASSIQTGSYEQYF
CDR3 DNA: TGTGCCAGTAGTATCCAGACAGGGTCCTACGAGCAGTACTTC

CDR3 length: 19
clone size: NA
J gene: TRBJ1-4
D gene: NA
V gene: TRBV3-1
CDR3 protein: CASSHRRGGATRKNEKLFF
CDR3 DNA: TGTGCCAGCAGTCACCGAAGGGGAGGGGCCACAAGAAAAAATGAAAAACTGTTTTTT

CDR3 length: 18
clone size: few
J gene: TRBJ2-1
D gene: TRBD1
V gene: TRBV7-3
CDR3 protein: CASSLPAGTADSYNEQFF
CDR3 DNA: TGTGCCAGCAGCTTACCCGCCGGGACAGCCGATTCTTACAATGAGCAGTTCTTC

CDR3 length: 16
clone size: few
J gene: TRBJ2-1
D gene: TRBD2
V gene: TRBV12-3/TRBV12-4
CDR3 protein: CASSLPGNREGNEQFF
CDR3 DNA: TGTGCCAGCTCTCTCCCGGGGAATAGGGAGGGCAATGAGCAGTTCTTC

CDR3 length: 15
clone size: NA
J gene: TRBJ1-2
D gene: NA
V gene: TRBV5-1
CDR3 protein: CASSLEVGRSYGYTF
CDR3 DNA: TGCGCCAGCAGCTTGGAAGTCGGACGGAGCTATGGCTACACCTTC

CDR3 length: 17
clone size: NA
J gene: TRBJ1-5
D gene: NA
V gene: TRBV28
CDR3 protein: CASSRIYGRNSNQPQHF
CDR3 DNA: TGTGCCAGCAGTCGAATCTATGGCCGGAATAGCAATCAGCCCCAGCATTTT

CDR3 length: 14
clone size: few
J gene: TRBJ1-1
D gene: NA
V gene: TRBV2
CDR3 protein: CASSEASHGGEAFF
CDR3 DNA: TGTGCCAGCAGTGAAGCCTCCCACGGAGGTGAAGCTTTCTTT

CDR3 length: 16
clone size: NA
J gene: TRBJ2-2
D gene: NA
V gene: TRBV4-3
CDR3 protein: CASSQVFQEFDGELFF
CDR3 DNA: TGCGCCAGCAGCCAAGTCTTCCAAGAATTTGATGGGGAGCTGTTTTTT

CDR3 length: 12
clone size: NA
J gene: TRBJ1-2
D gene: TRBD1
V gene: TRBV7-8
CDR3 protein: CASSFGQGSYTF
CDR3 DNA: TGTGCCAGCAGCTTTGGACAGGGGAGCTACACCTTC

CDR3 length: 16
clone size: NA
J gene: TRBJ2-3
D gene: TRBD1
V gene: TRBV29-1
CDR3 protein: CSVDRTPGQGEDTQYF
CDR3 DNA: TGCAGCGTTGACAGGACCCCGGGACAGGGAGAAGATACGCAGTATTTT

CDR3 length: 14
clone size: NA
J gene: TRBJ2-6
D gene: NA
V gene: TRBV29-1
CDR3 protein: CSVSGLSGANVLTF
CDR3 DNA: TGCAGCGTGTCGGGGCTCTCTGGGGCCAACGTCCTGACTTTC

CDR3 length: 13
clone size: few
J gene: TRBJ2-7
D gene: NA
V gene: TRBV29-1
CDR3 protein: CSVRMQNAYEQYF
CDR3 DNA: TGCAGCGTTCGGATGCAAAATGCCTACGAGCAGTACTTC

CDR3 length: 15
clone size: NA
J gene: TRBJ2-7
D gene: NA
V gene: TRBV15
CDR3 protein: CATSRGGGATYEQYF
CDR3 DNA: TGTGCCACCAGCAGAGGAGGCGGGGCGACCTACGAGCAGTACTTC

CDR3 length: 16
clone size: NA
J gene: TRBJ2-1
D gene: TRBD2
V gene: TRBV7-2
CDR3 protein: CASSPRTSGSNNEQFF
CDR3 DNA: TGTGCCAGCAGCCCCCGGACTAGCGGGAGTAACAATGAGCAGTTCTTC

CDR3 length: 15
clone size: NA
J gene: TRBJ2-1
D gene: TRBD2
V gene: TRBV7-2
CDR3 protein: CASSLSLAGGYEQFF
CDR3 DNA: TGTGCCAGCAGCTTAAGCCTAGCGGGAGGCTATGAGCAGTTCTTC

CDR3 length: 14
clone size: few
J gene: TRBJ2-1
D gene: NA
V gene: TRBV6-4
CDR3 protein: CASSPGPTYNEQFF
CDR3 DNA: TGTGCCAGCAGTCCAGGGCCTACCTACAATGAGCAGTTCTTC

CDR3 length: 16
clone size: NA
J gene: TRBJ2-3
D gene: TRBD2
V gene: TRBV7-3
CDR3 protein: CASSSGTSRHTDTQYF
CDR3 DNA: TGTGCCAGCAGCTCAGGGACTAGCAGGCACACAGATACGCAGTATTTT

CDR3 length: 15
clone size: few
J gene: TRBJ2-7
D gene: TRBD2
V gene: TRBV7-8
CDR3 protein: CASSISGTSVYEQYF
CDR3 DNA: TGTGCCAGCAGTATCTCCGGGACTAGCGTCTACGAGCAGTACTTC

CDR3 length: 15
clone size: NA
J gene: TRBJ2-2
D gene: TRBD2
V gene: TRBV2
CDR3 protein: CASVSLAGVGGELFF
CDR3 DNA: TGTGCCAGCGTTAGCCTAGCGGGGGTCGGCGGGGAGCTGTTTTTT

CDR3 length: 13
clone size: few
J gene: TRBJ2-7
D gene: NA
V gene: TRBV12-3/TRBV12-4
CDR3 protein: CASSLVQVGEQYF
CDR3 DNA: TGTGCCAGCAGTTTGGTACAGGTCGGGGAGCAGTACTTC

CDR3 length: 16
clone size: NA
J gene: TRBJ1-4
D gene: NA
V gene: TRBV5-1
CDR3 protein: CASSPPGGVGNEKLFF
CDR3 DNA: TGCGCCAGCAGCCCCCCCGGCGGGGTGGGAAATGAAAAACTGTTTTTT

CDR3 length: 15
clone size: NA
J gene: TRBJ2-7
D gene: TRBD1
V gene: TRBV24-1
CDR3 protein: CATSDRGGDSYEQYF
CDR3 DNA: TGTGCCACCAGTGATCGAGGGGGCGACTCCTACGAGCAGTACTTC

CDR3 length: 14
clone size: many
J gene: TRBJ2-7
D gene: NA
V gene: TRBV27
CDR3 protein: CASGLGFRGDEQYF
CDR3 DNA: TGTGCCTCTGGATTGGGATTCCGTGGGGACGAGCAGTACTTC

CDR3 length: 16
clone size: NA
J gene: TRBJ1-6
D gene: NA
V gene: TRBV19
CDR3 protein: CASSILRAAADSPLHF
CDR3 DNA: TGTGCCAGTAGTATACTCAGGGCCGCAGCGGATTCACCCCTCCACTTT

CDR3 length: 15
clone size: NA
J gene: TRBJ2-3
D gene: TRBD1
V gene: TRBV9
CDR3 protein: CASSLTGKYADTQYF
CDR3 DNA: TGTGCCAGCAGCTTGACAGGGAAATACGCAGATACGCAGTATTTT

CDR3 length: 16
clone size: once
J gene: TRBJ2-5
D gene: TRBD1
V gene: TRBV6-6
CDR3 protein: CASRSHPQGAGETQYF
CDR3 DNA: TGTGCCAGCAGATCTCACCCACAGGGGGCGGGGGAGACCCAGTACTTC

CDR3 length: 12
clone size: NA
J gene: TRBJ1-2
D gene: NA
V gene: TRBV6-2/TRBV6-3
CDR3 protein: CASSYPTDGYTF
CDR3 DNA: TGTGCCAGCAGTTACCCGACAGATGGCTACACCTTC

CDR3 length: 16
clone size: NA
J gene: TRBJ2-7
D gene: TRBD2
V gene: TRBV27
CDR3 protein: CASSLFGTSGSQEQYF
CDR3 DNA: TGTGCCAGCAGTTTATTTGGGACTAGCGGGAGCCAAGAGCAGTACTTC

CDR3 length: 15
clone size: few
J gene: TRBJ2-1
D gene: TRBD2
V gene: TRBV6-5
CDR3 protein: CASRPGLAGDTGQFF
CDR3 DNA: TGTGCCAGCAGACCGGGACTAGCGGGAGATACGGGACAGTTCTTC

CDR3 length: 14
clone size: few
J gene: TRBJ2-3
D gene: NA
V gene: TRBV27
CDR3 protein: CATTWAGSTDTQYF
CDR3 DNA: TGTGCCACCACATGGGCAGGAAGCACAGATACGCAGTATTTT

CDR3 length: 16
clone size: NA
J gene: TRBJ2-3
D gene: NA
V gene: TRBV5-5
CDR3 protein: CASSLFTGTSTDTQYF
CDR3 DNA: TGTGCCAGCAGCTTGTTCACAGGTACCAGCACAGATACGCAGTATTTT

CDR3 length: 16
clone size: NA
J gene: TRBJ2-6
D gene: NA
V gene: TRBV6-5
CDR3 protein: CASSYYWSSGANVLTF
CDR3 DNA: TGTGCCAGCAGTTACTACTGGAGCTCTGGGGCCAACGTCCTGACTTTC

CDR3 length: 14
clone size: NA
J gene: TRBJ1-2
D gene: NA
V gene: TRBV11-3
CDR3 protein: CASSSERGNYGYTF
CDR3 DNA: TGTGCCAGCAGCTCAGAGAGGGGGAACTATGGCTACACCTTC

CDR3 length: 18
clone size: NA
J gene: TRBJ1-1
D gene: TRBD1
V gene: TRBV7-3
CDR3 protein: CASSWDPGQGALNTEAFF
CDR3 DNA: TGTGCCAGCAGCTGGGATCCGGGACAGGGGGCCTTAAACACTGAAGCTTTCTTT

CDR3 length: 15
clone size: NA
J gene: TRBJ1-1
D gene: TRBD1
V gene: TRBV5-6
CDR3 protein: CASSDPGQGRTEAFF
CDR3 DNA: TGTGCCAGCAGCGACCCGGGACAGGGGAGAACTGAAGCTTTCTTT

CDR3 length: 11
clone size: few
J gene: TRBJ1-1
D gene: NA
V gene: TRBV2
CDR3 protein: CAGGPNTEAFF
CDR3 DNA: TGTGCCGGGGGACCGAACACTGAAGCTTTCTTT

CDR3 length: 16
clone size: NA
J gene: TRBJ2-2
D gene: TRBD2
V gene: TRBV11-2
CDR3 protein: CASSLGREGNTGELFF
CDR3 DNA: TGTGCCAGCTCTCTTGGCAGGGAGGGTAACACGGGGGAGCTGTTTTTT

CDR3 length: 14
clone size: few
J gene: TRBJ2-2
D gene: TRBD1
V gene: TRBV5-1
CDR3 protein: CASSPDRVSGELFF
CDR3 DNA: TGCGCCAGCAGCCCGGACAGGGTTTCCGGGGAGCTGTTTTTT

CDR3 length: 14
clone size: NA
J gene: TRBJ2-1
D gene: TRBD2
V gene: TRBV11-3
CDR3 protein: CASSLASGDNEQFF
CDR3 DNA: TGTGCCAGCAGCTTAGCTAGCGGGGACAATGAGCAGTTCTTC

CDR3 length: 15
clone size: NA
J gene: TRBJ2-7
D gene: TRBD1
V gene: TRBV11-2
CDR3 protein: CASSLEDRYSYEQYF
CDR3 DNA: TGTGCCAGCAGCTTAGAGGACAGGTACTCCTACGAGCAGTACTTC

CDR3 length: 14
clone size: NA
J gene: TRBJ2-2
D gene: NA
V gene: TRBV4-1
CDR3 protein: CASSPSGVTGELFF
CDR3 DNA: TGCGCCAGCAGCCCCTCAGGGGTCACCGGGGAGCTGTTTTTT

CDR3 length: 12
clone size: many
J gene: TRBJ2-7
D gene: TRBD1
V gene: TRBV20-1
CDR3 protein: CSARDRGYEQYF
CDR3 DNA: TGCAGTGCTAGGGACAGGGGCTACGAGCAGTACTTC

CDR3 length: 16
clone size: few
J gene: TRBJ2-3
D gene: NA
V gene: TRBV5-1
CDR3 protein: CASSPGDSWSTDTQYF
CDR3 DNA: TGCGCCAGCAGCCCGGGAGACTCTTGGAGCACAGATACGCAGTATTTT

CDR3 length: 15
clone size: few
J gene: TRBJ1-1
D gene: NA
V gene: TRBV14
CDR3 protein: CASSRQTGTNTEAFF
CDR3 DNA: TGTGCCAGCAGCCGACAGACCGGGACGAACACTGAAGCTTTCTTT

CDR3 length: 12
clone size: once
J gene: TRBJ2-7
D gene: TRBD1
V gene: TRBV29-1
CDR3 protein: CSGGQSSYEQYF
CDR3 DNA: TGCAGCGGGGGACAGTCTTCCTACGAGCAGTACTTC

CDR3 length: 14
clone size: NA
J gene: TRBJ1-5
D gene: NA
V gene: TRBV6-5
CDR3 protein: CASSPEGSNQPQHF
CDR3 DNA: TGTGCCAGCAGCCCAGAAGGTAGCAATCAGCCCCAGCATTTT

CDR3 length: 15
clone size: NA
J gene: TRBJ1-2
D gene: NA
V gene: TRBV15
CDR3 protein: CATSRDNSRNYGYTF
CDR3 DNA: TGTGCCACCAGCAGAGATAACAGTCGAAACTATGGCTACACCTTC

CDR3 length: 15
clone size: few
J gene: TRBJ1-6
D gene: TRBD1
V gene: TRBV7-8
CDR3 protein: CASSNNGQGRSPLHF
CDR3 DNA: TGTGCCAGCAGCAATAATGGACAGGGGCGTTCACCCCTCCACTTT

CDR3 length: 12
clone size: few
J gene: TRBJ1-2
D gene: NA
V gene: TRBV30
CDR3 protein: CAWSDSLEGYTF
CDR3 DNA: TGTGCCTGGAGTGACAGCTTGGAGGGCTACACCTTC

CDR3 length: 15
clone size: NA
J gene: TRBJ2-3
D gene: NA
V gene: TRBV5-1
CDR3 protein: CASSRQGIPTDTQYF
CDR3 DNA: TGCGCCAGCAGCAGGCAGGGCATACCGACAGATACGCAGTATTTT

CDR3 length: 15
clone size: few
J gene: TRBJ1-1
D gene: NA
V gene: TRBV7-9
CDR3 protein: CASSPYARGASEAFF
CDR3 DNA: TGTGCCAGCAGCCCATACGCGAGGGGCGCATCTGAAGCTTTCTTT

CDR3 length: 14
clone size: NA
J gene: TRBJ2-2
D gene: NA
V gene: TRBV29-1
CDR3 protein: CSVESWANTGELFF
CDR3 DNA: TGCAGCGTTGAGAGCTGGGCGAACACCGGGGAGCTGTTTTTT

CDR3 length: 13
clone size: NA
J gene: TRBJ1-1
D gene: NA
V gene: TRBV29-1
CDR3 protein: CSANTGRVTEAFF
CDR3 DNA: TGCAGCGCTAATACAGGGAGGGTAACTGAAGCTTTCTTT

CDR3 length: 15
clone size: NA
J gene: TRBJ2-5
D gene: TRBD2
V gene: TRBV5-6
CDR3 protein: CASSSGRGVQETQYF
CDR3 DNA: TGTGCCAGCAGCAGCGGGAGGGGGGTCCAAGAGACCCAGTACTTC

CDR3 length: 15
clone size: NA
J gene: TRBJ2-3
D gene: TRBD2
V gene: TRBV11-1
CDR3 protein: CASSFLGLAADTQYF
CDR3 DNA: TGTGCCAGCAGCTTTCTGGGACTAGCAGCGGATACGCAGTATTTT

CDR3 length: 15
clone size: few
J gene: TRBJ2-6
D gene: NA
V gene: TRBV20-1
CDR3 protein: CSAKQGWSGANVLTF
CDR3 DNA: TGCAGTGCTAAACAGGGATGGTCTGGGGCCAACGTCCTGACTTTC

CDR3 length: 12
clone size: few
J gene: TRBJ2-7
D gene: NA
V gene: TRBV20-1
CDR3 protein: CSSEELAYEQYF
CDR3 DNA: TGCAGTTCGGAAGAACTAGCCTACGAGCAGTACTTC

CDR3 length: 14
clone size: once
J gene: TRBJ2-1
D gene: NA
V gene: TRBV20-1
CDR3 protein: CSAPGRAEYNEQFF
CDR3 DNA: TGCAGTGCTCCCGGGCGGGCGGAGTACAATGAGCAGTTCTTC